The rows below give T cell receptor beta chains drawn from one sample of a study of T cell clones after liver transplantation. Using immunoSEQ multiplex PCR, the repertoire was profiled, and TCRdb retains in-frame clones only, with some absent. The data hold 18,000 or so clones, with 75% to 90% observed a single time. The material sequenced was CD8+ T cells from blood, taken 45 to 46 months after liver transplant. Source of these receptors: a human patient who received a liver transplant. A share of the T cells may be of graft donor origin. Both conserved end residues are part of each CDR3. The D gene is left open where the match is weak. Some rows mark clone size as missing; the rest say once, few, many or name a class of expanded clone.

V	J	size	D	CDR3	DNA
TRBV19	TRBJ2-7	.	.	CASSYTFTYEQYF	TGTGCCAGTAGTTACACTTTTACCTACGAGCAGTACTTC
TRBV2	TRBJ1-1	.	.	CASSERAGMNTEAFF	TGTGCCAGCAGTGAAAGGGCAGGTATGAACACTGAAGCTTTCTTT
TRBV28	TRBJ2-1	.	TRBD2	CASSEGLAGGDNEQFF	TGTGCCAGCAGCGAGGGACTAGCGGGAGGGGACAATGAGCAGTTCTTC
TRBV7-9	TRBJ1-1	.	.	CASSSLGPEAFF	TGTGCCAGCAGCTCCCTCGGTCCTGAAGCTTTCTTT
TRBV6-5	TRBJ2-7	once	TRBD1	CASSRWTGGLYEQYF	TGTGCCAGCAGTCGGTGGACAGGGGGTCTCTACGAGCAGTACTTC
TRBV2	TRBJ1-3	medium-sized	.	CASSPDQRWASGNTIYF	TGTGCCAGCAGTCCAGACCAGAGGTGGGCCTCTGGAAACACCATATATTTT
TRBV27	TRBJ1-2	.	TRBD1	CASSFLQGAAGYTF	TGTGCCAGCAGTTTCCTTCAGGGGGCTGCTGGCTACACCTTC
TRBV5-1	TRBJ2-5	.	.	CASSFSQGKETQYF	TGCGCCAGCAGCTTTTCCCAGGGGAAAGAGACCCAGTACTTC
TRBV4-1	TRBJ2-3	.	.	CASSQGPVADTQYF	TGCGCCAGCAGCCAAGGACCAGTCGCAGATACGCAGTATTTT
TRBV5-1	TRBJ2-1	.	.	CASRRLEDNEQFF	TGCGCCAGCAGACGACTAGAAGACAATGAGCAGTTCTTC
TRBV7-8	TRBJ2-5	.	.	CASSLVPGITETQYF	TGTGCCAGCAGCTTAGTTCCGGGGATAACGGAGACCCAGTACTTC
TRBV7-9	TRBJ2-5	.	TRBD2	CASSSRLAGGHGEETQYF	TGTGCCAGCAGCTCAAGACTAGCGGGAGGGCATGGGGAAGAGACCCAGTACTTC
TRBV7-9	TRBJ2-1	.	.	CASSLYSIGNEQFF	TGTGCCAGCAGCTTATATAGTATCGGGAATGAGCAGTTCTTC
TRBV6-4	TRBJ2-5	.	.	CASSDVAGEGETQYF	TGTGCCAGCAGTGACGTGGCAGGGGAGGGTGAGACCCAGTACTTC
TRBV5-1	TRBJ1-2	.	.	CASSLGGSANYGYTF	TGCGCCAGCAGCTTGGGCGGCTCTGCTAACTATGGCTACACCTTC
TRBV19	TRBJ1-5	.	.	CASSNRGIHQPQHF	TGTGCCAGTAGTAACAGAGGGATCCATCAGCCCCAGCATTTT
TRBV28	TRBJ2-2	.	TRBD2	CASSPVTLTSGTGELFF	TGTGCCAGCAGCCCAGTTACTCTCACTAGCGGGACCGGGGAGCTGTTTTTT
TRBV5-1	TRBJ2-2	.	TRBD1	CASSPGTGGTGELFF	TGCGCCAGCAGCCCCGGGACAGGGGGGACCGGGGAGCTGTTTTTT
TRBV14	TRBJ1-1	.	.	CASSQEGRGVTEAFF	TGTGCCAGCAGCCAAGAGGGCAGGGGAGTAACTGAAGCTTTCTTT
TRBV7-8	TRBJ1-2	once	TRBD1	CASSFIQTGYADGYTF	TGTGCCAGCAGCTTCATACAGACAGGGTACGCGGATGGCTACACCTTC
TRBV28	TRBJ1-5	.	.	CASSLEPGSNQPQHF	TGTGCCAGCAGTTTAGAGCCAGGTAGCAATCAGCCCCAGCATTTT
TRBV28	TRBJ1-2	.	.	CASSPLTGYLNYGYTF	TGTGCCAGCAGCCCGTTGACAGGTTACCTTAACTATGGCTACACCTTC
TRBV19	TRBJ2-7	.	TRBD2	CASAWASGSDEQYF	TGTGCCAGTGCCTGGGCTAGCGGGAGTGACGAGCAGTACTTC
TRBV10-1	TRBJ2-1	.	.	CASSGGIYNEQFF	TGCGCCAGCAGTGGTGGGATCTACAATGAGCAGTTCTTC
TRBV19	TRBJ2-1	.	.	CASSIVSTYNEQFF	TGTGCCAGTAGTATAGTGAGCACTTACAATGAGCAGTTCTTC
TRBV6-6	TRBJ1-2	.	.	CASSSLGQLGFYGYTF	TGTGCCAGCAGCTCCCTAGGGCAGCTTGGGTTCTATGGCTACACCTTC
TRBV13	TRBJ2-1	.	TRBD1	CASSLGGQGNEQFF	TGTGCCAGCAGCTTAGGGGGACAGGGGAATGAGCAGTTCTTC
TRBV7-2	TRBJ1-2	once	.	CASSLGGGPNYGYTF	TGTGCCAGCAGCTTAGGGGGCGGGCCTAACTATGGCTACACCTTC
TRBV27	TRBJ2-6	.	.	CASSLSGVPNTSGANVLTF	TGTGCCAGCAGTTTATCGGGGGTGCCCAATACCTCTGGGGCCAACGTCCTGACTTTC
TRBV9	TRBJ2-2	medium-sized	.	CASSVSRLLPVSNTGELFF	TGTGCCAGCAGCGTATCCCGGTTACTCCCCGTTTCGAACACCGGGGAGCTGTTTTTT
TRBV28	TRBJ2-3	once	TRBD2	CASSLFSGRSTDTQYF	TGTGCCAGCAGTTTATTTAGCGGGAGGAGCACAGATACGCAGTATTTT
TRBV19	TRBJ2-1	.	.	CASSINSNNEQFF	TGTGCCAGTAGTATAAACAGCAACAATGAGCAGTTCTTC
TRBV11-2	TRBJ2-1	.	TRBD2	CASSLPGLAGNEQFF	TGTGCCAGCAGCTTACCCGGACTAGCGGGGAATGAGCAGTTCTTC
TRBV27	TRBJ2-7	.	TRBD2	CASSLRGREGEYEQYF	TGTGCCAGCAGTTTACGGGGCAGGGAGGGAGAATACGAGCAGTACTTC
TRBV4-1	TRBJ2-7	.	TRBD2	CASQAREFPYEQYF	TGCGCCAGCCAGGCGCGGGAGTTCCCCTACGAGCAGTACTTC
TRBV19	TRBJ2-1	.	.	CASSIVGGPYNEQFF	TGTGCCAGTAGTATAGTCGGGGGCCCATACAATGAGCAGTTCTTC
TRBV21-1	TRBJ2-1	.	.	CASSKEASGPNEQFF	TGTGCCAGCAGCAAAGAAGCTAGCGGCCCCAATGAGCAGTTCTTC
TRBV28	TRBJ1-1	.	TRBD1	CASSFPGTGWNTEAFF	TGTGCCAGCAGTTTTCCCGGGACAGGGTGGAACACTGAAGCTTTCTTT
TRBV4-1	TRBJ2-1	.	TRBD1	CASSQGQGLGNEQFF	TGCGCCAGCAGCCAAGGACAGGGGCTGGGCAATGAGCAGTTCTTC
TRBV27	TRBJ1-1	.	.	CASSLKGIGGTEAFF	TGTGCCAGCAGTTTGAAGGGGATTGGGGGCACTGAAGCTTTCTTT
TRBV28	TRBJ2-7	.	TRBD1	CASSSTGGKYEQYF	TGTGCCAGCAGTTCAACAGGGGGCAAGTACGAGCAGTACTTC
TRBV7-2	TRBJ2-1	.	.	CASSLALGNEQFF	TGTGCCAGCAGCTTAGCGCTTGGGAATGAGCAGTTCTTC
TRBV6-5	TRBJ1-1	.	.	CASSYSNRLNTEAFF	TGTGCCAGCAGTTACTCGAACAGGCTGAACACTGAAGCTTTCTTT
TRBV11-2	TRBJ2-2	.	.	CASSRNRGADTGELFF	TGTGCCAGCAGCCGCAACCGTGGGGCTGACACCGGGGAGCTGTTTTTT
TRBV4-3	TRBJ2-1	.	.	CASSQDSPPYNEQFF	TGCGCCAGCAGCCAAGACTCCCCACCCTACAATGAGCAGTTCTTC
TRBV5-8	TRBJ1-5	few	.	CASSLGIGNQPQHF	TGTGCCAGCAGCTTGGGGATAGGGAATCAGCCCCAGCATTTT
TRBV27	TRBJ2-7	.	.	CASSLSFRQTYEQYF	TGTGCCAGCAGTTTATCTTTTAGGCAAACCTACGAGCAGTACTTC
TRBV5-6	TRBJ1-1	.	.	CASSLEEEGRAFF	TGTGCCAGCAGCTTGGAAGAGGAGGGCAGAGCTTTCTTT